This entry describes one TCR beta chain. Its antigen remains unknown. This sample was taken from a study of response to subunit inactivated influenza vaccine. Findings and limits, study-wide: T cells newly recruited by each seasonal influenza vaccination are few, the authors suggested.

Using its own MiXCR run on the RT-PCR reads, TCRdb lists one record per CDR3 protein. The repertoire holds a few hundred thousand distinct CDR3 sequences, around 15% seen once, with around 10% in the top ten. The sequence came from a man aged 50 to 59 who received an inactivated influenza vaccine. The sample consisted of PBMCs from blood, taken 12 days after vaccination.

CDR3 bases: TGTGCCAGCAGCCCCCGACTAGCGGGAGGGCGGGGAAACATTCAGTACTTC. Protein: CASSPRLAGGRGNIQYF. The chain uses TRBV7-9 and TRBJ2-4; 14 bases align to TRBD2. Germline lookup yields CDR1 SEHNR and CDR2 FQNEAQ (reference sequence). Unmatched junction bases numbered 9, after V lost 5 bases and J lost 6 bases. CDR3 size: 17 residues.